This entry lists 13 T cell receptor beta chains sequenced from one sample in a study of blood T cells in healthy people across ages. For the second PCR, which ran for roughly 7 to 11 cycles, a sample-barcoded 5' primer and a J-beta primer mix were used. TCRdb re-called the 5' RACE reads with MiXCR, one entry per CDR3 protein. The table lists 1 million or so distinct CDR3 sequences, about 25% of them singletons. This sample also belongs to another study, concerning T cells of mothers and their children.

The specimen was blood. All receptors derive from a girl aged 2 to 10 in good health.

V is TRBV20-1 and J is TRBJ2-5; TRBD2 matches 12 bases. The CDR3 has 17 residues. The germline V gene encodes CDR1 DFQATT and CDR2 SNEGSKA (reference sequence). The J segment lost 0 bases and the V segment lost 2 bases, leaving 7 bases of the junction unmatched. The CDR3 region has the DNA TGCAGTGCTAGAAGACTAGCGGGAGTCTGGTACCAAGAGACCCAGTACTTC. It specifies CSARRLAGVWYQETQYF.

The table lists this clonotype with a few counts. The chain links TRBV20-1 to TRBJ1-1; no definite D call. CDR3 length equals 12 residues. CDR1 DFQATT and CDR2 SNEGSKA come from the germline V gene (reference sequence). V lost 1 base, J lost 5 bases, and 8 bases lay in between. The CDR3 is CSARAEGTEAFF. CDR3 DNA: TGCAGTGCTAGAGCCGAAGGAACTGAAGCTTTCTTT.

This clonotype was observed a single time. V gene TRBV12-3 or TRBV12-4 combines with J gene TRBJ1-2, with 9 bases that match TRBD1. This CDR3 spans 17 amino acids. The junction had 7 bases not matched to a gene; V was cut back by 2 bases and J by 0 bases. The CDR3 DNA reads as TGTGCCAGCAGTTTATTTTACAGGGGGCATGCTAACTATGGCTACACCTTC. Translating it yields CASSLFYRGHANYGYTF.

V is TRBV15 and J is TRBJ2-1; 14 bases are shared with TRBD2. V gave up 5 bases and J gave up 4 bases; unmatched junction bases: 10. The CDR3 covers 18 residues. CDR1 and CDR2 from the germline V gene are LNHNV and YYDKDF (reference sequence). The CDR3 protein is CATSSGLAGAHNYNEQFF. The DNA for the CDR3 is TGTGCCACCAGCTCGGGACTAGCGGGGGCCCACAATTACAATGAGCAGTTCTTC.

There are many counts of this clonotype. The chain combines TRBV7-3 with TRBJ2-5, with 10 positions matching TRBD2. The J segment lost 3 bases and the V segment lost 5 bases, leaving 3 bases of the junction unmatched. The CDR3 loop spans 14 amino acids. Germline V gene lookup returns CDR1 SGHTA and CDR2 FQGTGA. The CDR3 DNA follows: TGTGCCAGCAGCGAGAGCGGGAGGGAAGAGACCCAGTACTTC. Translation gives CASSESGREETQYF.

This sequence joins TRBV27 and TRBJ1-2; tentative D call: TRBD1 (5 bases). Per germline, CDR1 MNHEY and CDR2 SMNVEV (reference sequence). V lost 6 bases, J lost 5 bases, and 16 bases lay in between. The CDR3 covers 14 residues. The CDR3: CASSPHPGGYGYTF. As DNA, the CDR3 is TGTGCCAGCAGCCCCCACCCCGGGGGTTATGGCTACACCTTC.

The CDR3 DNA reads TGCAGCGTTGAAGATGCCGCAGGTTATGGAGGGGAGACCCAGTACTTC. Its translation is CSVEDAAGYGGETQYF. The J gene is TRBJ2-5, the V gene TRBV29-1; the D gene is possibly TRBD2 (6 bases). The CDR3 contains 16 residues. V lost 0 bases and J 5 bases, leaving 19 bases between the germline ends. Germline CDR1 SQVTM, CDR2 ANQGSEA.

In DNA, the CDR3 is TGTGCCAGCAGCGGGGGACAGCGAGAAGAAAAACTGTTTTTT. Protein: CASSGGQREEKLFF. The gene calls are TRBV9 and TRBJ1-4; 7 bases are shared with TRBD1. The CDR3 contains 14 residues. In germline, CDR1 is SGDLS, CDR2 YYNGEE. J lost 8 bases, V lost 3 bases, and 7 bases had no gene match. Together with reference TRBV9 and TRBJ1-4, the CDR3 gives the full variable domain: DSGVTQTPKHLITATGQRVTLRCSPRSGDLSVYWYQQSLDQGLQFLIQYYNGEERAKGNILERFSAQQFPDLHSELNLSSLELGDSALYFCASSGGQREEKLFFGSGTQLSVL.

The chain joins TRBV7-9 to TRBJ1-4; 8 bases are a match to TRBD1. Germline V gene lookup returns CDR1 SEHNR and CDR2 FQNEAQ (reference sequence). The CDR3 sequence is 14 residues long. After removal of 9 bases from V and 5 bases from J, the junction contained 8 bases not matched to a gene. The DNA for the CDR3 is TGTGCCAGTCGTCCGGGACAGGAGAATGAAAAACTGTTTTTT. The encoded protein is CASRPGQENEKLFF.

This rearrangement joins TRBV7-2 to TRBJ2-5; D possibly corresponds to TRBD1 (6 bases). The J call is doubtful: the DNA matches TRBJ2-7 better. Germline assignment: CDR1 SGHTA and CDR2 FQGNSA. The length of the CDR3 is 19 residues. CDR3 bases: TGTGCCAGCAGCTTGTCAGGCCGGGACAACGTCCTCACTACCTACGAGCAGTACTTC. Its translation: CASSLSGRDNVLTTYEQYF.

This clonotype showed up just a few times. This chain links TRBV20-1 with TRBJ2-4; 7 positions match TRBD2. The V and J ends lost 4 bases and 8 bases, in that order; junction bases with no gene match: 11. This CDR3 spans 14 amino acids. CDR1 and CDR2 (germline): DFQATT, SNEGSKA (reference sequence). The DNA of the CDR3 is TGCAGTGCTAAACTGGGCGGGGGTACAGACATTCAGTACTTC. Its translation is CSAKLGGGTDIQYF.

This clonotype was recorded a few times. This sequence joins TRBV27 and TRBJ1-4; possibly TRBD1 for D (6 bases). The CDR3 covers 15 residues. CDR1 and CDR2 (germline): MNHEY, SMNVEV (reference sequence). The V gene lost 5 bases and the J gene lost 6 bases, with 16 bases spanning the gap. The CDR3, as DNA: TGTGCCAGCAGTCCTCGGGTCGGGGGCTATGAAAAACTGTTTTTT. The encoded protein is CASSPRVGGYEKLFF.

The sample holds a few counts of this clonotype. The chain carries TRBV12-3 or TRBV12-4 and TRBJ1-1; D might be TRBD1 (6 bases). Trimming pared 6 bases from V and 6 bases from J, leaving 14 bases between. The CDR3 is made up of 13 amino acids. The CDR3 loop is CASSPQGLSEAFF. CDR3 DNA: TGTGCCAGCAGCCCGCAGGGGTTGTCTGAAGCTTTCTTT.